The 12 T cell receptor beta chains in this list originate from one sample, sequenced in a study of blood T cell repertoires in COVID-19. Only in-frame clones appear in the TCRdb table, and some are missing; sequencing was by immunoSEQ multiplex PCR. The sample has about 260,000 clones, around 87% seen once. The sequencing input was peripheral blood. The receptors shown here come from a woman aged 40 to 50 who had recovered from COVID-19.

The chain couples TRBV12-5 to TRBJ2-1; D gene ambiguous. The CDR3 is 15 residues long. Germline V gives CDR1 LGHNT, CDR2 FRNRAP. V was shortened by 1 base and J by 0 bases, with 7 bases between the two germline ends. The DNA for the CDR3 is TGTGCTAGTGGTTTGGGCGGCAACTCCTACAATGAGCAGTTCTTC. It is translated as CASGLGGNSYNEQFF.

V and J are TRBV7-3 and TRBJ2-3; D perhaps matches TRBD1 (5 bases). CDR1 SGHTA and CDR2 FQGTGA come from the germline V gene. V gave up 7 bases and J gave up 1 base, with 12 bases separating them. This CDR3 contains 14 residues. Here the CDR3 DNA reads TGTGCCAGCAACGGCGGACAACGCACAGATACGCAGTATTTT. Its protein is CASNGGQRTDTQYF.

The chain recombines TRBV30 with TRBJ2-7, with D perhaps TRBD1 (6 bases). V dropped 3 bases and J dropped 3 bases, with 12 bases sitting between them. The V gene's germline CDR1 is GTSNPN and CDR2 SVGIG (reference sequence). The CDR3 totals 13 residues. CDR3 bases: TGTGCCTGGAGCCGGGACACCTACTACGAGCAGTACTTC. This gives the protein CAWSRDTYYEQYF.

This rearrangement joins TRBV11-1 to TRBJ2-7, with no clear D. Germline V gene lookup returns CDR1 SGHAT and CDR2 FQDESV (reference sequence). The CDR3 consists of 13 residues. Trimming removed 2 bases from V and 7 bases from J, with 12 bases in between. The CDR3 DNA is TGTGCCAGCAGCTTACGACTCGTGGAGGAGCAGTACTTC. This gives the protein CASSLRLVEEQYF.

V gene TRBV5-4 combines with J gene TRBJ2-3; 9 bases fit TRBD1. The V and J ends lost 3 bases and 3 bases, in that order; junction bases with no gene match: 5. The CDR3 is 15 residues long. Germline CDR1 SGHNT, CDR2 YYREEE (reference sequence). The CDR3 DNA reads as TGTGCCAGCAGCTCTCGGACAGGGGCGACAGATACGCAGTATTTT. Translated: CASSSRTGATDTQYF.

In DNA, the CDR3 is TGTGCCAGCAGCCGATCTGCCGGGACAGGGTCCACCGGGGAGCTGTTTTTT. Translating it yields CASSRSAGTGSTGELFF. This chain uses TRBV3-1 (or the pseudogene TRBV3-2) with TRBJ2-2, with 9 bases fitting TRBD1. Germline CDR1 LGHDT, CDR2 YNNKEL (reference sequence). The CDR3 has 17 residues. J was trimmed by 4 bases and V by 4 bases; bases with no gene match: 10.

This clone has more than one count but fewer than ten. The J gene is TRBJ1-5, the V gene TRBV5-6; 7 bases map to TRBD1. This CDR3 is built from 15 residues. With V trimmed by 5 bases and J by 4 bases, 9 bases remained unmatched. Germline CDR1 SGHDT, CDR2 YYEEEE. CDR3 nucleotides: TGTGCCAGCAGTAAACAGGGGTACCGAAATCAGCCCCAGCATTTT. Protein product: CASSKQGYRNQPQHF.

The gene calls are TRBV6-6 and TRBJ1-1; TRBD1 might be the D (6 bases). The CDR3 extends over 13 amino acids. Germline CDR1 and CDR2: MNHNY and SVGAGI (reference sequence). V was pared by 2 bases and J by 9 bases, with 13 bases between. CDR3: CASSYGSGTQAFF. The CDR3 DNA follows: TGTGCCAGCAGTTACGGATCCGGGACACAAGCTTTCTTT.

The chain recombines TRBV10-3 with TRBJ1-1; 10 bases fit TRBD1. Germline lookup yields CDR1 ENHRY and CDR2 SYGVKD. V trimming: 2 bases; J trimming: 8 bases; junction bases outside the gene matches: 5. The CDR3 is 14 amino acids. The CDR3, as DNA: TGTGCCATCAGTGAGGCCGGGACAGGGGAAGAAGCTTTCTTT. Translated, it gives CAISEAGTGEEAFF.

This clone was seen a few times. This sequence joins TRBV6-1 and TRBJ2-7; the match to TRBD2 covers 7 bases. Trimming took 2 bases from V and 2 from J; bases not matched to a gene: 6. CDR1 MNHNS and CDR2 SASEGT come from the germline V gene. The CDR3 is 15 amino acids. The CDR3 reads CASSEIQRGPYEQYF. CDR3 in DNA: TGTGCCAGCAGTGAAATACAGCGGGGACCCTACGAGCAGTACTTC.

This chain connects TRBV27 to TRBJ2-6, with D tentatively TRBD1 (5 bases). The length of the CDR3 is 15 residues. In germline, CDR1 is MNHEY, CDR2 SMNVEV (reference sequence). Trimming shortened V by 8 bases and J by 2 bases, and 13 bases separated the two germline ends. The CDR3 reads CASRRVLPGANVLTF. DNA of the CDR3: TGTGCCAGCCGCAGGGTCCTCCCTGGGGCCAACGTCCTGACTTTC. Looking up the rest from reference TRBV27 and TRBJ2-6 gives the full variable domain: EAQVTQNPRYLITVTGKKLTVTCSQNMNHEYMSWYRQDPGLGLRQIYYSMNVEVTDKGDVPEGYKVSRKEKRNFPLILESPSPNQTSLYFCASRRVLPGANVLTFGAGSRLTVL.

CDR3 bases: TGTGCCAGCAGCTTAGACAACAACTATGGCTACACCTTC. It encodes CASSLDNNYGYTF. The V and J genes are TRBV7-9 and TRBJ1-2; no firm D call. Germline loops: CDR1 SEHNR, CDR2 FQNEAQ (reference sequence). Trimming pared 1 base from V and 2 bases from J, leaving 5 bases between. The CDR3 consists of 13 residues.